The rows below give T cell receptor beta chains drawn from one sample of a study of shared clonotypes between healthy human individuals. Sequencing was performed with immunoSEQ multiplex PCR; in TCRdb, only in-frame clones are kept and a portion is missing. The sample contains around 1.4 million clones, 98% to 99% of which appear only once. The sample consisted of naive CD4+ T cells sorted from blood. These receptors all come from a young man in good health. The CDR3 runs from the conserved cysteine through the conserved F or W. The D gene is left open where the match is weak. Clone sizes are given selectively: once, few, many, or a class where the clone is expanded.

v_call	clone_size	j_call	d_call	cdr3_nt	cdr3_aa
TRBV9	.	TRBJ2-1	TRBD1	TGTGCCAGCAGCGTTGACAGGGGGTCCTACAATGAGCAGTTCTTC	CASSVDRGSYNEQFF
TRBV9	.	TRBJ1-1	.	TGTGCCAGCAGCACCCCGGGGGCCCCAAGGGCTTTCTTT	CASSTPGAPRAFF
TRBV28	.	TRBJ1-4	.	TGTGCCAGCAGTTGGGGGAGGGGAGGGAAACTGTTTTTT	CASSWGRGGKLFF
TRBV29-1	.	TRBJ1-1	.	TGCAGCGTCACCCGAGGCACTGAAGCTTTCTTT	CSVTRGTEAFF
TRBV9	.	TRBJ2-7	.	TGTGCCAGCAGCCCGAACCTGGGGGACTCCCCTTTGAACGAGCAGTACTTC	CASSPNLGDSPLNEQYF
TRBV7-6	.	TRBJ2-1	TRBD2	TGTGCCAGCAGCGCCACTAGCGGCTCCTACAATGAGCAGTTCTTC	CASSATSGSYNEQFF
TRBV28	.	TRBJ2-1	TRBD2	TGTGCCAGCCGGACTAGCGGGAGCCACAATGAGCAGTTCTTC	CASRTSGSHNEQFF
TRBV11-3	.	TRBJ2-3	.	TGTGCCAGCGGAAAGGGTACAGATACGCAGTATTTT	CASGKGTDTQYF
TRBV28	.	TRBJ2-5	TRBD1	TGTGCCAGCAGTAGACAGGGTTTGGCGACCCAGTACTTC	CASSRQGLATQYF
TRBV19	.	TRBJ2-2	TRBD1	TGTGCCAGTAGTATGTACAGGGGGTTAATAGGCACCGGGGAGCTGTTTTTT	CASSMYRGLIGTGELFF
TRBV30	.	TRBJ2-1	TRBD2	TGTGCCTGGAGGAAGGGGGGGCTAGCGGGAGTTGAGCAGTTCTTC	CAWRKGGLAGVEQFF
TRBV5-6	.	TRBJ2-7	.	TGTGCCAGCAGCTTCAGGGGCAGCTCCTACGAGCAGTACTTC	CASSFRGSSYEQYF
TRBV7-8	.	TRBJ1-5	.	TGTGCCAGCAGCTCCGCAGGGGCTCGTCGGAATCAGCCCCAGCATTTT	CASSSAGARRNQPQHF
TRBV28	.	TRBJ2-3	TRBD1	TGTGCCAGCATGGACAGGGCCACAGATACGCAGTATTTT	CASMDRATDTQYF
TRBV7-9	once	TRBJ2-1	.	TGTGCCAGCAGCCCCCGAGGTAGAGCTTCCTACAATGAGCAGTTCTTC	CASSPRGRASYNEQFF
TRBV7-2	.	TRBJ1-2	.	TGTGCCAGCAGCCCCGAGCTAGGGACGAGGGGCTACACCTTC	CASSPELGTRGYTF
TRBV19	once	TRBJ2-1	TRBD2	TGTGCCAGTAGTATGATGAGCGGGAGGGCCTACAATGAGCAGTTCTTC	CASSMMSGRAYNEQFF
TRBV29-1	.	TRBJ2-1	TRBD2	TGCAGCGTTGATAGGGCACTAGCGGGAGCAGGCAATGAGCAGTTCTTC	CSVDRALAGAGNEQFF
TRBV5-1	.	TRBJ2-7	.	TGCGCCAGCAGCGGCCAGGCGGCAGGGGACTACGAGCAGTACTTC	CASSGQAAGDYEQYF
TRBV6-6	.	TRBJ2-2	.	TGTGCCAGCAGTTATCGGGAGCTGTTTTTT	CASSYRELFF
TRBV6-5	.	TRBJ1-5	.	TGTGCCAGCAGTATATTCGCCAATCAGCCCCAGCATTTT	CASSIFANQPQHF
TRBV19	.	TRBJ2-2	.	TGTGCCAGTAGTATTCTTTCCGGGTCCGCCGGGGAGCTGTTTTTT	CASSILSGSAGELFF
TRBV25-1	.	TRBJ1-2	.	TGTGCCAGCAGTGAATCCGGGTCGAACTATGGCTACACCTTC	CASSESGSNYGYTF
TRBV5-1	once	TRBJ2-5	TRBD2	TGCGCCAGCAGCGATTCTAGCGGGAGTGAGACCCAGTACTTC	CASSDSSGSETQYF
TRBV18	.	TRBJ2-7	TRBD2	TGTGCCAGCTCACCAGTCCTGGAGCGGGAGGGCCACAACTCCTACGAGCAGTACTTC	CASSPVLEREGHNSYEQYF
TRBV5-4	.	TRBJ1-2	.	TGTGCCAGCAACGATGCGATAGGTGGCTACACCTTC	CASNDAIGGYTF
TRBV9	.	TRBJ2-7	TRBD1	TGTGCCAGCAGTCGTAACAGGGGGCTCTACGAGCAGTACTTC	CASSRNRGLYEQYF
TRBV4-1	.	TRBJ2-1	TRBD2	TGCGCCAGCAGCCAACTTGAACTAGCGGGAGTCGCGTTCTTC	CASSQLELAGVAFF
TRBV7-6	.	TRBJ1-3	.	TGTGCCAGCAGCTTAGATAGCTCTGGAAACACCATATATTTT	CASSLDSSGNTIYF
TRBV7-2	.	TRBJ1-5	TRBD1	TGTGCCAGCAGCTTGGCCGGGACAGGGGGCTATCAGCCCCAGCATTTT	CASSLAGTGGYQPQHF
TRBV19	.	TRBJ1-1	.	TGTGCCACCGCAGTCAACCCGAACACTGAAGCTTTCTTT	CATAVNPNTEAFF
TRBV18	.	TRBJ2-3	.	TGTGCCAGCTCACCACTGGGCGCAGATACGCAGTATTTT	CASSPLGADTQYF
TRBV7-9	.	TRBJ2-4	TRBD2	TGTGCCAGCAGCCCTGGACTAGCGGGAGGGCCGTACTTC	CASSPGLAGGPYF
TRBV5-1	.	TRBJ1-2	TRBD1	TGCGCCAGCAGCCGTACAGGGGGCCCGTATGGCTACACCTTC	CASSRTGGPYGYTF
TRBV18	.	TRBJ2-3	TRBD2	TGTGCCAGCTCACCGAGGACTAGCGGGAGTTCAGGGGGCACAGATACGCAGTATTTT	CASSPRTSGSSGGTDTQYF
TRBV5-4	.	TRBJ2-1	TRBD2	TGTGCCAGCAGCGGGCGGGAGGGTTCCTACAATGAGCAGTTCTTC	CASSGREGSYNEQFF
TRBV27	.	TRBJ2-5	TRBD1	TGTGCCAGCAGTCGCCAGGGACAGGGGATCCCCCAGTACTTC	CASSRQGQGIPQYF
TRBV6-1	.	TRBJ1-4	.	TGTGCCAGCAGTGAAGCCGGACGCTTGGAAAAACTGTTTTTT	CASSEAGRLEKLFF
TRBV28	.	TRBJ1-5	.	TGTGCCAGCAGTTTCAGAGGGTTTATTCAGCCCCAGCATTTT	CASSFRGFIQPQHF
TRBV18	.	TRBJ2-6	.	TGTGCCAGCTCACCCCCGGGGGCCAACGTCCTGACTTTC	CASSPPGANVLTF
TRBV6-1	.	TRBJ2-1	.	TGTGCCAGCAGTGAATACGGGGGAGGGGGTGTCAATGAGCAGTTCTTC	CASSEYGGGGVNEQFF
TRBV11-2	.	TRBJ2-2	.	TGTGCCAGCAGCTTAGGTGACAGACCTAACACCGGGGAGCTGTTTTTT	CASSLGDRPNTGELFF
TRBV2	.	TRBJ2-5	TRBD1	TGTGCCAGCAGTAAGGACAGGGCACAAGAGACCCAGTACTTC	CASSKDRAQETQYF
TRBV27	.	TRBJ2-7	.	TGTGCCAGCAGTTTATCCGGGGAGAACGAGCAGTACTTC	CASSLSGENEQYF
TRBV29-1	.	TRBJ2-3	.	TGCAGCGTTGAAGGTGGCGGGCGGAACACAGATACGCAGTATTTT	CSVEGGGRNTDTQYF
TRBV27	.	TRBJ2-7	.	TGTGCCAGCAGTTCCCGGGGGCTCTACGAGCAGTACTTC	CASSSRGLYEQYF
TRBV11-3	.	TRBJ2-3	TRBD2	TGTGCCAGCAGCCCGGGACTAGCGGGAGTTGGAGATACGCAGTATTTT	CASSPGLAGVGDTQYF
TRBV5-1	.	TRBJ2-5	TRBD1	TGCGCCAGCAGGGGACAGGGGGCCCCAGAGACCCAGTACTTC	CASRGQGAPETQYF
TRBV5-6	.	TRBJ2-1	.	TGTGCCAGCAGCTGGGATGCTACATACAATGAGCAGTTCTTC	CASSWDATYNEQFF
TRBV5-1	.	TRBJ2-7	TRBD2	TGCGCCAGCAAACTAGCGGAAGGCTACGAGCAGTACTTC	CASKLAEGYEQYF
TRBV6-1	.	TRBJ1-1	.	TGTGCCAGCAGTGAGCCGGGTTTGAACACTGAAGCTTTCTTT	CASSEPGLNTEAFF
TRBV28	.	TRBJ2-7	.	TGTGCCAGCAGTGCCGATCAAGTCTCCTACGAGCAGTACTTC	CASSADQVSYEQYF
TRBV15	.	TRBJ1-2	.	TGTGCCACCAGCAGCGCAGGACCGTGGGGCTACACCTTC	CATSSAGPWGYTF
TRBV18	.	TRBJ2-2	TRBD2	TGTGCCAGCTCACCATGGGCGGGAGGAGACACCGGGGAGCTGTTTTTT	CASSPWAGGDTGELFF